This T cell receptor (beta chain) originates from a study of blood T cell repertoires in COVID-19. Study-level background: Nucleic acid was either cDNA or gDNA, and it came from T cells, B-cell-depleted T cells, or PBMCs.

Cohort assignment relied on participant-reported clinical history. The CDR3 runs 18 residues. Authors' methods: Amplification of reference gene primers provided the estimated nucleated cell counts. Generated by immunoSEQ multiplex PCR, the TCRdb table keeps only in-frame clones and is missing some. The V and J calls and clone size were taken over from that table, and D and trimming were inferred from the DNA. The table lists some 340,000 clones, roughly four fifths of them singletons, with approximately 5.4% in the top ten. This chain links TRBV12-2 with TRBJ1-4; the listed D gene, TRBD1, was not tested against the DNA. TRBV12-2 is flagged as a pseudogene. Sequencing was done on a sample of PBMCs or T cells enriched from blood (not recorded which). The TCR sequence derives from a woman between 45 and 60 years old who had recovered from COVID-19. CDR3 nucleotide sequence: TGTGCAAGTCGCTTAGCGCAGGTGGACAGGGAGAGGAGTGAAAAACTGTTTTTT. Amino acids: CASRLAQVDRERSEKLFF.